This T cell receptor beta chain was identified during a study of beta chain features in type 1 diabetes. Study information: When patients were set against healthy donors, age, gender and cell yields were similar.

Sorting with CD45RO/CCR7/CD25/CD127/CD95/CD27 yielded naive, central memory, regulatory and stem-like memory CD4+ cells. This CDR3 has 16 residues. CDR1 SGDLS and CDR2 YYNGEE come from the germline V gene. V lost 0 bases and J 3 bases, leaving 16 bases between the germline ends. A few counts support this clone. Antigen specificity is unknown. Whole-study findings and limits: Type 1 diabetes patients showed a moderate but significant shortening of TCRB CDR3s in all four CD4+ subsets.

Since all of the isolated RNA was reverse transcribed, expressed TCRB transcripts were what got sequenced. Sequenced by immunoSEQ multiplex PCR; TCRdb stores in-frame clones only, minus some. Of about 350,000 clones in the sample, about 20% were seen once. Sequencing input: naive CD4+ T cells from blood. The chain uses TRBV9 and TRBJ2-7, with a possible D match to TRBD2 (7 bases). This receptor was obtained from a woman between 18 and 29 years old in good health. The CDR3 DNA sequence: TGTGCCAGCAGCGTAGACGCGGGGGCCGGTATCTACGAGCAGTACTTC. It codes for CASSVDAGAGIYEQYF.